These T cell receptor beta chains were read from a single sample in a study of T cells in Graves' hyperthyroidism and ophthalmopathy. TCRdb re-derived calls from the multiplex PCR reads in MiXCR, one entry per CDR3 protein. This table has roughly 380,000 distinct CDR3 sequences, less than 15% appearing once. The sample comprised blood. The source of these receptors is a man aged 30-40 years with Graves' hyperthyroidism that later progressed to Graves' ophthalmopathy. The CDR3 runs from the conserved cysteine through the conserved F or W. A D gene is named only where the DNA matches it firmly. Not all rows give a size; the values are once, few, many and, for expanded clones, a class.

v_gene	j_gene	abundance	d_gene	CDR3nt	CDR3aa
TRBV19	TRBJ1-1	.	.	TGTGCCAGTAGTATCTTGGGGGGGGGCCGCATCACTGAAGCTTTCTTT	CASSILGGGRITEAFF
TRBV11-2	TRBJ2-1	.	.	TGTGCCAGCAGCTTTGTTTACAATGAGCAGTTCTTC	CASSFVYNEQFF
TRBV5-1	TRBJ1-6	many	.	TGCGCCAGCAGCTTGGCAGCAGACCACTATAATTCACCCCTCCACTTT	CASSLAADHYNSPLHF
TRBV7-2	TRBJ2-7	many	.	TGTGCCAGCAGTACCAAGGCCGAGCAGTACTTC	CASSTKAEQYF
TRBV5-4	TRBJ2-5	.	TRBD2	TGTGCCAGCAGCTTGGGACTAGCGGGGGACGAGACCCAGTACTTC	CASSLGLAGDETQYF
TRBV5-1	TRBJ2-7	.	.	TGCGCCAGCAGCCCCCGACCGCTCTCCTACGAGCAGTACTTC	CASSPRPLSYEQYF
TRBV6-1	TRBJ2-1	.	TRBD2	TGTGCCAGCAGCCCATTTGGGAGGGACTCCTACAATGAGCAGTTCTTC	CASSPFGRDSYNEQFF
TRBV30	TRBJ1-5	few	.	TGTGCCTGGAGTGCAGGGTTGAAGCAGCCCCAGCATTTT	CAWSAGLKQPQHF
TRBV20-1	TRBJ1-4	many	TRBD1	TGCAGTGCTAGGGACAGGGGGGCTAATGAAAAACTGTTTTTT	CSARDRGANEKLFF
TRBV12-3/TRBV12-4	TRBJ2-5	many	TRBD1	TGTGCCAGCAGTTTATTTTTTTCCTATCGTCACAGGGGAAAAGAGACCCAGTACTTC	CASSLFFSYRHRGKETQYF
TRBV2	TRBJ2-3	many	TRBD2	TGTGCCAGCAGTGACCCTAGCGGGGGAACAGATACGCAGTATTTT	CASSDPSGGTDTQYF
TRBV5-1	TRBJ2-1	few	.	TGCGCCAGCAGCTTGGACGGGCCCAACTACAATGAGCAGTTCTTC	CASSLDGPNYNEQFF
TRBV7-9	TRBJ2-3	many	.	TGTGCCAGCAGACTCCCAGAGGGCGCGGAAGATACGCAGTATTTT	CASRLPEGAEDTQYF
TRBV5-6	TRBJ2-3	few	TRBD1	TGTGCCAGCAGCCTGTTCCAGGGGGCGGTCACAGATACGCAGTATTTT	CASSLFQGAVTDTQYF
TRBV4-1	TRBJ2-7	few	TRBD2	TGCGCCAGCAGCCAATTAACTAGCGGGCTGACTTTCTACGAGCAGTACTTC	CASSQLTSGLTFYEQYF
TRBV9	TRBJ2-7	many	.	TGTGCCAGCAGCGTCGGTGCGGCGGGAACCTACGAGCAGTACTTC	CASSVGAAGTYEQYF
TRBV9	TRBJ1-3	.	.	TGTGCCAGCAGCGTAGCCGATACAGTTGGAAACACCATATATTTT	CASSVADTVGNTIYF
TRBV28	TRBJ2-2	.	TRBD2	TGTGCCAGCAGTTCCCCGGGACTAGCGGGGTTCGCCGGGGAGCTGTTTTTT	CASSSPGLAGFAGELFF
TRBV2	TRBJ1-4	many	.	TGTGCCAGCAGTGCCCCGAGGGGGGTGACGTCTAATGAAAAACTGTTTTTT	CASSAPRGVTSNEKLFF
TRBV5-8	TRBJ1-6	.	.	TGTGCCGTCCCCCCGGGGGGGGGGGATTCACCCCTCCACTTT	CAVPPGGGDSPLHF
TRBV5-1	TRBJ1-1	many	.	TGCGCCAGCAGCTTGACCCAGAACACTGAAGCTTTCTTT	CASSLTQNTEAFF
TRBV7-9	TRBJ1-4	many	TRBD1	TGTGCCAGCAGCAAGGGACAGGGGCGTCGTGATGAAAAACTGTTTTTT	CASSKGQGRRDEKLFF
TRBV7-2	TRBJ2-1	.	TRBD2	TGTGCCAGCAGCTTACGGGGGGGGAGAGGGGTAGGGGACTACAATGAGCAGTTCTTC	CASSLRGGRGVGDYNEQFF
TRBV5-1	TRBJ2-5	.	.	TGCGCCAGCACTCTCCGGTCTGTGTCGAAAGAGACCCAGTACTTC	CASTLRSVSKETQYF
TRBV18	TRBJ1-6	few	.	TGTGCCAGCTCACCACCGGACGGGGGGGAAAATTCACCCCTCCACTTT	CASSPPDGGENSPLHF
TRBV29-1	TRBJ1-1	few	TRBD1	TGCCGGACCGGGACAGGGGCCGCGGTGGGCACTGAAGCTTTCTTT	CRTGTGAAVGTEAFF
TRBV7-9	TRBJ1-6	few	TRBD1	TGTGCCAGCAGCTCCCCCCCTGGACAGGGCCCTATGTCACCCCTCCACTTT	CASSSPPGQGPMSPLHF
TRBV13	TRBJ2-5	few	TRBD2	TGTGCCAGCAGCCTACTAGCGAAAGAGACCCAGTACTTC	CASSLLAKETQYF
TRBV11-3	TRBJ2-2	many	TRBD1	TGTGCCAGCAGCTTACCAAGGGGGACAGTCGCGAACACCGGGGAGCTGTTTTTT	CASSLPRGTVANTGELFF
TRBV5-1	TRBJ1-2	many	TRBD1	TGCGCCAGCAGTTTTCGGACAGGGGGCAGGAACTATGGCTACACCTTC	CASSFRTGGRNYGYTF
TRBV20-1	TRBJ1-5	.	.	TGCAGTGCCAGGGAGAGGAGTAGCAATCAGCCCCAGCATTTT	CSARERSSNQPQHF
TRBV6-1	TRBJ1-5	few	.	TGTGCCACCAAACCGGACAGCTACAATCAGCCCCAGCATTTT	CATKPDSYNQPQHF